The 24 T cell receptor beta chains listed next were all sequenced from one sample in a study of cytomegalovirus exposure and HLA in healthy donors. Clones were read by immunoSEQ multiplex PCR, and TCRdb kept only the in-frame ones, dropping some. The sample carries over 200,000 clones, around 86% recorded once. Sequencing was performed on PBMCs. These TCRs come from a young woman in good health and CMV-seropositive.

The rearrangement joins TRBV28 to TRBJ1-3; D is perhaps TRBD1 (6 bases). Trimming removed 2 bases from V and 3 bases from J, with 8 bases in between. This CDR3 has 14 residues. The V gene's germline CDR1 is MDHEN and CDR2 SYDVKM. The DNA of the CDR3 is TGTGCCAGCAGTTTAGTAGGGGGTGGAAACACCATATATTTT. It specifies CASSLVGGGNTIYF.

Only one count was recorded for this clone. The chain combines TRBV18 with TRBJ1-5; no definite D call. The CDR3 has 15 residues. Germline CDR1 reads KGHSH; CDR2 reads LQKENI. V was cut by 3 bases and J by 3 bases, with 12 bases left in between. CDR3 loop: CASSPSAGVNQPQHF. The CDR3 DNA is TGTGCCAGCTCACCCTCGGCCGGGGTCAATCAGCCCCAGCATTTT.

The chain links TRBV6-1 to TRBJ2-1, with 13 bases identical to TRBD2. The CDR3 is 19 amino acids. Germline lookup yields CDR1 MNHNS and CDR2 SASEGT. Trimming at V came to 3 bases and at J to 6 bases, leaving 14 bases not matched to a gene. Here the CDR3 reads CASSELTSGRALGVNEQFF. The DNA for the CDR3 is TGTGCCAGCAGTGAGTTAACTAGCGGGAGGGCACTAGGGGTCAATGAGCAGTTCTTC.

The chain couples TRBV27 to TRBJ1-2, with 7 bases lining up with TRBD1. The V gene's germline CDR1 is MNHEY and CDR2 SMNVEV (reference sequence). The CDR3 is 13 residues long. Trimming removed 2 bases from V and 7 bases from J; junction bases left unmatched: 4. The CDR3 nucleotides are TGTGCCAGCAGTTTAGAGGGGGCCACTGGCTACACCTTC. Its translation is CASSLEGATGYTF.

CDR3 in DNA: TGTGCCAGCAGCCATGACACTGATCAGCCCCAGCATTTT. The encoded protein is CASSHDTDQPQHF. This chain connects TRBV5-6 to TRBJ1-5; unclear D gene. The CDR3 covers 13 residues. V dropped 4 bases and J dropped 5 bases, with 10 bases sitting between them. The germline V gene has CDR1 SGHDT and CDR2 YYEEEE.

The chain carries TRBV28 and TRBJ1-1; a weak D match, TRBD1 (6 bases). This CDR3 contains 14 residues. Germline lookup yields CDR1 MDHEN and CDR2 SYDVKM. Deletions cut 5 bases from V and 6 bases from J, with 16 bases between. DNA of the CDR3: TGTGCCAGCAGTCCCCTGGACAGTTTTGCTGAAGCTTTCTTT. Its protein is CASSPLDSFAEAFF.

The chain carries TRBV15 and TRBJ1-2; D possibly corresponds to TRBD1 (5 bases). Germline lookup yields CDR1 LNHNV and CDR2 YYDKDF (reference sequence). CDR3 size: 13 residues. V was cut by 1 base and J by 6 bases, with 9 bases left in between. The DNA for the CDR3 is TGTGCCACCAGCAGAGTCAAGGGGAATGGCTACACCTTC. This encodes CATSRVKGNGYTF.

This rearrangement joins TRBV19 to TRBJ2-7, with 11 bases matching TRBD2. The germline V gene encodes CDR1 LNHDA and CDR2 SQIVND (reference sequence). V gave up 5 bases and J gave up 4 bases; unmatched junction bases: 4. This CDR3 is 14 amino acids long. This chain's CDR3 is CASSVTSGTYEQYF. For the CDR3, the DNA is TGTGCCAGTAGTGTGACTAGCGGGACATACGAGCAGTACTTC.

The gene calls are TRBV5-1 and TRBJ2-1, with D perhaps matching TRBD1 (5 bases). CDR1 and CDR2 (germline): SGHRS, YFSETQ. CDR3 size: 16 residues. V was clipped by 3 bases and J by 7 bases, with 20 bases between them. Here the CDR3 DNA reads TGCGCCAGCAGCTATATACAGGTCAAGGGTATTAATGAGCAGTTCTTC. Protein product: CASSYIQVKGINEQFF.

The chain recombines TRBV5-1 with TRBJ2-1; D is perhaps TRBD2 (6 bases). Germline assignment: CDR1 SGHRS and CDR2 YFSETQ. Between the trimmed V and J ends, which lost 1 base and 4 bases, there was a span of 15 bases. There are 16 residues in the CDR3. The CDR3 sequence is CASSLSLAEDYNEQFF. The DNA of the CDR3 is TGCGCCAGCAGCTTGTCTTTAGCGGAAGATTACAATGAGCAGTTCTTC.

This sequence joins TRBV18 and TRBJ1-1; possibly TRBD1 for D (6 bases). Looked up from germline, CDR1 is KGHSH and CDR2 is LQKENI. V was trimmed by 4 bases and J by 5 bases, leaving 14 bases between them. This CDR3 is built from 14 residues. The CDR3 here is CASSLSTGTTEAFF. The CDR3 DNA is TGTGCCAGCTCACTGTCGACAGGAACTACTGAAGCTTTCTTT.

The gene calls are TRBV28 and TRBJ2-5; a possible D gene is TRBD2 (6 bases). From germline, CDR1 is MDHEN and CDR2 SYDVKM. The V gene lost 3 bases and the J gene lost 4 bases, with 12 bases spanning the gap. This CDR3 has 14 residues. In DNA form, the CDR3 reads TGTGCCAGCAGTTTGGAGGGTTGGGGAGAGACCCAGTACTTC. Residues: CASSLEGWGETQYF. Together with reference TRBV28 and TRBJ2-5, the CDR3 gives the full variable domain: DVKVTQSSRYLVKRTGEKVFLECVQDMDHENMFWYRQDPGLGLRLIYFSYDVKMKEKGDIPEGYSVSREKKERFSLILESASTNQTSMYLCASSLEGWGETQYFGPGTRLLVL.

The chain links TRBV4-1 to TRBJ1-1; a possible D gene is TRBD1 (5 bases). The germline V gene has CDR1 MGHRA and CDR2 YSYEKL. The V and J ends lost 1 base and 4 bases respectively, with 13 bases between them. CDR3 length: 15 amino acids. The DNA of the CDR3 is TGCGCCAGCAGCCAAGTACAGGCGGTGGGCACTGAAGCTTTCTTT. Protein: CASSQVQAVGTEAFF.

The chain carries TRBV2 and TRBJ2-7; 10 nucleotides line up with TRBD2. Trimming at V came to 2 bases and at J to 6 bases, leaving 1 base not matched to a gene. The CDR3 covers 13 residues. The germline V gene has CDR1 SNHLY and CDR2 FYNNEI. CDR3 amino acids: CASSESSGSEQYF. As DNA, the CDR3 is TGTGCCAGCAGTGAATCTAGCGGGAGCGAGCAGTACTTC.

The rearrangement uses TRBV29-1 and TRBJ1-2; 9 bases map to TRBD1. The CDR3 totals 16 residues. V lost 0 bases and J lost 3; bases outside the gene matches: 8. Germline CDR1 is SQVTM and CDR2 is ANQGSEA. CDR3 protein: CSVEEPDRGRDYGYTF. As DNA, the CDR3 is TGCAGCGTTGAAGAACCGGACAGGGGCAGGGACTATGGCTACACCTTC. The whole variable domain, remainder taken from reference TRBV29-1 and TRBJ1-2, is SAVISQKPSRDICQRGTSLTIQCQVDSQVTMMFWYRQQPGQSLTLIATANQGSEATYESGFVIDKFPISRPNLTFSTLTVSNMSPEDSSIYLCSVEEPDRGRDYGYTFGSGTRLTVV.

The rearrangement joins TRBV18 to TRBJ2-1, with D unresolved. This CDR3 comprises 17 residues. V lost 2 bases and J lost 1, with 15 bases in between. Germline CDR1 and CDR2: KGHSH and LQKENI. For the CDR3, the DNA is TGTGCCAGCTCACCAAATCCCGGGTCAGATTCCTACAATGAGCAGTTCTTC. Its protein is CASSPNPGSDSYNEQFF.

V gene TRBV15 combines with J gene TRBJ2-2, with D unresolved. This CDR3 is 14 amino acids long. Deletions cut 9 bases from V and 0 bases from J, with 11 bases between. Germline values: CDR1 LNHNV, CDR2 YYDKDF (reference sequence). The CDR3 bases are TGTGCCACTACGACTGGAACGAACACCGGGGAGCTGTTTTTT. It encodes CATTTGTNTGELFF. The whole variable domain, remainder taken from reference TRBV15 and TRBJ2-2, is DAMVIQNPRYQVTQFGKPVTLSCSQTLNHNVMYWYQQKSSQAPKLLFHYYDKDFNNEADTPDNFQSRRPNTSFCFLDIRSPGLGDTAMYLCATTTGTNTGELFFGEGSRLTVL.

The chain couples TRBV5-6 to TRBJ2-7; tentatively, D is TRBD1 (6 bases). Germline assignment: CDR1 SGHDT and CDR2 YYEEEE. The CDR3 sequence is 12 residues long. Trimming removed 0 bases at V and 12 bases at J, with 13 bases between. The CDR3 sequence is CASSLAQGHGYF. The CDR3 bases are TGTGCCAGCAGCTTGGCTCAGGGGCATGGGTACTTC.

V is TRBV9 and J is TRBJ1-1, with D possibly TRBD1 on 5 matching bases. V shed 0 bases and J shed 7 bases, with 16 bases lying between them. In germline, CDR1 is SGDLS, CDR2 YYNGEE. The CDR3 covers 15 residues. DNA of the CDR3: TGTGCCAGCAGCGTAGGACAGAGTAGGTTTGGTGAAGCTTTCTTT. It encodes CASSVGQSRFGEAFF.

The rearrangement links TRBV19 to TRBJ2-5; 8 bases are shared with TRBD2. CDR1 is LNHDA, CDR2 SQIVND, per germline (reference sequence). CDR3 length: 15 amino acids. Trimming cost V 4 bases and J 1 base; bases outside gene matches: 5. The CDR3 coding sequence is TGTGCCAGTAGTAATAGCGGGAAGATCCAAGAGACCCAGTACTTC. It codes for CASSNSGKIQETQYF. Filled out from reference TRBV19 and TRBJ2-5, the complete variable domain reads DGGITQSPKYLFRKEGQNVTLSCEQNLNHDAMYWYRQDPGQGLRLIYYSQIVNDFQKGDIAEGYSVSREKKESFPLTVTSAQKNPTAFYLCASSNSGKIQETQYFGPGTRLLVL.

The CDR3 nucleotides are TGTGCCAGCAGTCAGACTAGCGGCCTCTCCTACAATGAGCAGTTCTTC. Amino acid sequence: CASSQTSGLSYNEQFF. The V gene is TRBV6-6, the J gene TRBJ2-1; 9 nucleotides match TRBD2. The CDR3 is 16 residues long. The J segment lost 0 bases and the V segment lost 5 bases, leaving 5 bases of the junction unmatched. Germline loops: CDR1 MNHNY, CDR2 SVGAGI (reference sequence).

The rearrangement links TRBV6-1 to TRBJ1-1, with D perhaps matching TRBD1 (6 bases). V was shortened by 5 bases and J by 8 bases, with 9 bases between the two germline ends. This CDR3 spans 11 amino acids. Germline CDR1 reads MNHNS; CDR2 reads SASEGT. The CDR3 sequence is CASSSGTEAFF. The DNA of the CDR3 is TGTGCCAGCAGTTCTGGGACAGAAGCTTTCTTT.

The genes are TRBV7-9 and TRBJ1-5, with unresolved D. The CDR3 runs 17 residues. Germline V gene sequence: CDR1 SEHNR, CDR2 FQNEAQ (reference sequence). The V and J ends lost 5 bases and 0 bases respectively, with 17 bases between them. The CDR3 loop reads CASSEGFGVYSNQPQHF. Written as DNA, the CDR3 is TGTGCCAGCAGCGAGGGTTTTGGTGTATATAGCAATCAGCCCCAGCATTTT.

The rearrangement uses TRBV5-1 and TRBJ2-3; D is possibly TRBD2 (5 bases). The CDR3 consists of 14 residues. V dropped 4 bases and J dropped 4 bases, with 13 bases sitting between them. CDR1 and CDR2 from the germline V gene are SGHRS and YFSETQ. The CDR3 sequence: CASSTDSGPDTQYF. DNA of the CDR3: TGCGCCAGCAGCACGGACTCGGGCCCAGATACGCAGTATTTT.